This T cell receptor beta chain was documented in a study of T cells after yellow fever vaccination. UMIs and a universal primer site were added when TCR cDNA was made by 5'RACE template switching. TCRdb reprocessed the 5' RACE reads via MiXCR and lists one record per CDR3 protein. This repertoire shows under 600,000 distinct CDR3 sequences, 21% found once; its top ten account for roughly 16%. Whole-study findings and limits: The booster saw the reappearance of most primary-vaccination clones (roughly 97% CD4, about 88% CD8). Weaker overall, the secondary response nonetheless peaked faster (day 5 versus 15).

Ten or more counts support this clonotype. Its target is not known. The receptor was isolated from a man aged 18 to 30 who received the YFV17D yellow fever vaccine. The specimen was PBMCs, collected roughly 23 days after the first yellow fever vaccination.

Written as DNA, the CDR3 is TGCGCCAGCAGCTTGGGACAGAAGGACAATGAGCAGTTCTTC. As protein: CASSLGQKDNEQFF. The V call is TRBV5-1, the J call TRBJ2-1; D is possibly TRBD1 (5 bases). With 0 bases removed from V and 5 bases from J, the gap between germline ends came to 9 bases. In germline, CDR1 is SGHRS, CDR2 YFSETQ. This CDR3 is 14 amino acids long.